This TCR beta chain was identified in a study of shared clonotypes between healthy human individuals. Whole-study results and caveats: The represented genetic and exposure-history diversity was limited by the small number of donors. At large depth, rarefaction still showed sorted-subset sequencing to be incomplete.

A remark on this clone: The antigen is unknown. This specimen includes other DNA sequences encoding the same CDR3.

Deep was the level at which the assay was run. In the authors' methods: Filtering was not the same, since immunoSEQ gave junction-only sequences without quality scores. TCRdb keeps only in-frame clones here, not all; method: immunoSEQ multiplex PCR. V, J and clone size derive from that table, while D and trimming were established from the DNA sequence. The sample yields about 1.5 million clones, under 99% seen once. Trimming left V 0 bases short and J 7 bases short, with 11 bases between. The CDR3 sequence is 14 residues long. CDR1 is SGHRS, CDR2 YFSETQ, per germline. The receptor was isolated from a young man in good health. The chain recombines TRBV5-1 with TRBJ2-1; TRBD1 might be the D (5 bases). What was sequenced was naive CD4+ T cells sorted from blood. Regarding subset: CD45RA+ positively selected. CDR3 DNA: TGCGCCAGCAGCTTGGCCCAGGGTTTGAATGAGCAGTTCTTC. It translates to CASSLAQGLNEQFF.